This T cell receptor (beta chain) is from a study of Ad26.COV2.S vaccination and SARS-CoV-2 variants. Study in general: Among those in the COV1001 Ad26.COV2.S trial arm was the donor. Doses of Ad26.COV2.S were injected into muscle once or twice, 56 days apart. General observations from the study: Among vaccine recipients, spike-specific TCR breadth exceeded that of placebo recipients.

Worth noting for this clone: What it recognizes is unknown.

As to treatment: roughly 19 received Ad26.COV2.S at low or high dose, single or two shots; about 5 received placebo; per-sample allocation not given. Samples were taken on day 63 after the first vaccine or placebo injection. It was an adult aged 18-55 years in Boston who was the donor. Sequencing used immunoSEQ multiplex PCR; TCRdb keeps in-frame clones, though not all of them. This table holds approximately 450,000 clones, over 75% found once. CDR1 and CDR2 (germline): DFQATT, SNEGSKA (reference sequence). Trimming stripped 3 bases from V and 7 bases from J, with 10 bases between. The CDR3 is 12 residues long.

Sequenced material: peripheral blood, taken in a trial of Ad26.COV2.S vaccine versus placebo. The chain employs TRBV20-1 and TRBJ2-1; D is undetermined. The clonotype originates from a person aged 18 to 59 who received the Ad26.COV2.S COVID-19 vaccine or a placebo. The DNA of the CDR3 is TGCAGTGCTAGTGACTCCCCGAATGAGCAGTTCTTC. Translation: CSASDSPNEQFF.